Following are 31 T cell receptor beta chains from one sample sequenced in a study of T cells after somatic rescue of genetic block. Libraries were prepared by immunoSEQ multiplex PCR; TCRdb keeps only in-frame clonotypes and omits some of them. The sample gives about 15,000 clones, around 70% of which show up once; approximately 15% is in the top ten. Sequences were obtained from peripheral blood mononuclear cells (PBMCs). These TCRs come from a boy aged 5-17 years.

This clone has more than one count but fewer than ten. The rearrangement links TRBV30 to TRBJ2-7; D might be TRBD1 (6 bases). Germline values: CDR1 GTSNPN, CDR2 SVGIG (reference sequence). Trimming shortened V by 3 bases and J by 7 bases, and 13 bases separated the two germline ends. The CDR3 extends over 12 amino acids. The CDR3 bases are TGTGCCTGGAGCGCTAGAGGGGGTGAGCAGTACTTC. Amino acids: CAWSARGGEQYF.

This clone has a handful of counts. The CDR3 DNA sequence: TGTGCCAGCCCGGACAGCTTTAAACTGTTTTTT. Its translation is CASPDSFKLFF. The chain has TRBV19 and TRBJ1-4; weak D call: TRBD1 (6 bases). The CDR3 covers 11 residues. V was trimmed by 9 bases and J by 11 bases, leaving 13 bases between them. Germline-derived CDR1 and CDR2 are LNHDA and SQIVND (reference sequence).

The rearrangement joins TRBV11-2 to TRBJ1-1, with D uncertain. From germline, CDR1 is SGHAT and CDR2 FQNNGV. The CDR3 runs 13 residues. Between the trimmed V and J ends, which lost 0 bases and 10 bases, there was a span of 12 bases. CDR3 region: CASSLDEVVGAFF. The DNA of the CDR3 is TGTGCCAGCAGCTTAGACGAGGTGGTGGGAGCTTTCTTT. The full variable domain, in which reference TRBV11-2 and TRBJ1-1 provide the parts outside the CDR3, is EAGVAQSPRYKIIEKRQSVAFWCNPISGHATLYWYQQILGQGPKLLIQFQNNGVVDDSQLPKDRFSAERLKGVDSTLKIQPAKLEDSAVYLCASSLDEVVGAFFGQGTRLTVV.

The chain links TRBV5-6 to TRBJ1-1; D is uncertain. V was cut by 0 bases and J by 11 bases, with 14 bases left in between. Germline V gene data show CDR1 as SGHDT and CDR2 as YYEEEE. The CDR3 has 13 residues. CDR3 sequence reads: CASSLGGPMEAFF. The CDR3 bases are TGTGCCAGCAGCTTGGGGGGTCCCATGGAGGCTTTCTTT.

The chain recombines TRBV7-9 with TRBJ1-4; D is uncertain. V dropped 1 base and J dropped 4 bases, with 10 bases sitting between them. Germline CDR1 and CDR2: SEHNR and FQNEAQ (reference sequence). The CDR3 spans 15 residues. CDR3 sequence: CASSLVALINEKLFF. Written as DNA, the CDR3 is TGTGCCAGCAGCTTAGTGGCCCTTATTAATGAAAAACTGTTTTTT.

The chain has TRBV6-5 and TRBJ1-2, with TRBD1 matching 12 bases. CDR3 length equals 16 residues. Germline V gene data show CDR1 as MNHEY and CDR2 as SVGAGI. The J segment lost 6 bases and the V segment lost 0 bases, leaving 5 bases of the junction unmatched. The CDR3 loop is CASSYSGTGGLHGYTF. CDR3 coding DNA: TGTGCCAGCAGTTACTCGGGGACAGGGGGCCTTCATGGCTACACCTTC.

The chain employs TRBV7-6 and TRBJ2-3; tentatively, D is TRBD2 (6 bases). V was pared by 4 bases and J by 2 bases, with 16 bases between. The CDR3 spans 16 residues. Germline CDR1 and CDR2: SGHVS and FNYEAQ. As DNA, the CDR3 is TGTGCCAGCAGCTCCCTTGGGCGGGGAACCACAGATACGCAGTATTTT. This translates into CASSSLGRGTTDTQYF.

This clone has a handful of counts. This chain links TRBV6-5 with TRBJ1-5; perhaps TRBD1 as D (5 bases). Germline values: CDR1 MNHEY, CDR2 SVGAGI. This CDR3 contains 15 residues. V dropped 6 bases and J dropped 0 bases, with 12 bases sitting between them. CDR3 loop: CASSSDSYSNQPQHF. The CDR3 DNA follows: TGTGCCAGCAGCTCCGACAGTTATAGCAATCAGCCCCAGCATTTT.

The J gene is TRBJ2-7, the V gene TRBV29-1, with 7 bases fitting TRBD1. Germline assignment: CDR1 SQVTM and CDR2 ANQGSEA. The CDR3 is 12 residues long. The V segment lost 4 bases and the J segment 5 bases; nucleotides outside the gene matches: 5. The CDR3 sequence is CSVGRTGDEQYF. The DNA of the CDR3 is TGCAGCGTTGGCCGCACAGGGGACGAGCAGTACTTC.

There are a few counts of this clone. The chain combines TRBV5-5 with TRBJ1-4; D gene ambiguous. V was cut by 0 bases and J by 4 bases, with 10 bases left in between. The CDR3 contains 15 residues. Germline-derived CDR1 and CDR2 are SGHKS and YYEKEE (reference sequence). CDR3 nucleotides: TGTGCCAGCAGCTTGGGGCAGGCTTTTAATGAAAAACTGTTTTTT. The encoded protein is CASSLGQAFNEKLFF.

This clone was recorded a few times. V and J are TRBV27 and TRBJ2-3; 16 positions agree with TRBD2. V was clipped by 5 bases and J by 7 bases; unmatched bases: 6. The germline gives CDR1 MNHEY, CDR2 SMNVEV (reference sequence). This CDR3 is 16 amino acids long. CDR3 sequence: CASSPGTSGRAHTQYF. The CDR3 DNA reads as TGTGCCAGCAGTCCCGGGACTAGCGGGAGGGCCCATACGCAGTATTTT.

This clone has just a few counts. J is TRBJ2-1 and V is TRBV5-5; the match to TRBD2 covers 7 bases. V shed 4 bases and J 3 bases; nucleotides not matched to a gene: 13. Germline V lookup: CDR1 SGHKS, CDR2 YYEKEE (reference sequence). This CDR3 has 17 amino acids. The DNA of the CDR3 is TGTGCCAGCAGCGCACAGCAACTAGCGACGATCTACAATGAGCAGTTCTTC. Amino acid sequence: CASSAQQLATIYNEQFF.

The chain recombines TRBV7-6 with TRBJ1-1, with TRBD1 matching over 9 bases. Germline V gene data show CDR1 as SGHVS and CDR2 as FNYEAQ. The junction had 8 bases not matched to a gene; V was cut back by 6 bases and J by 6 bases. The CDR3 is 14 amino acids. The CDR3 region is CASSRADRGAEAFF. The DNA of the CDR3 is TGTGCCAGCAGTCGCGCCGACAGGGGGGCTGAAGCTTTCTTT.

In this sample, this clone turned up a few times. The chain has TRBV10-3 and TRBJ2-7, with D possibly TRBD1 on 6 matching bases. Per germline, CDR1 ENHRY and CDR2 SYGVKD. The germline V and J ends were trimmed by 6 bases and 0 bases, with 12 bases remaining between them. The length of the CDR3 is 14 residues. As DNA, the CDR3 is TGTGCCATCAGCCCGACAGGACCCTCCTACGAGCAGTACTTC. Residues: CAISPTGPSYEQYF.

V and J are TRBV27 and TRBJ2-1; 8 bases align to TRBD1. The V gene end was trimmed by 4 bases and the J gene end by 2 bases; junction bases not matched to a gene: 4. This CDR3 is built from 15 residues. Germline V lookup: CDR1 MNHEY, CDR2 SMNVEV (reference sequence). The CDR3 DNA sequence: TGTGCCAGCAGTTGGACAGGGTTACCCTACAATGAGCAGTTCTTC. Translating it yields CASSWTGLPYNEQFF.

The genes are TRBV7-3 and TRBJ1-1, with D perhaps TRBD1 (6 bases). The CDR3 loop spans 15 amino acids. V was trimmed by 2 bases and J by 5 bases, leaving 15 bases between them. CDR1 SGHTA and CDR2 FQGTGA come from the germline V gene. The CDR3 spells CASSLRQAVRTEAFF. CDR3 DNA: TGTGCCAGCAGCTTACGACAGGCTGTGAGGACTGAAGCTTTCTTT.

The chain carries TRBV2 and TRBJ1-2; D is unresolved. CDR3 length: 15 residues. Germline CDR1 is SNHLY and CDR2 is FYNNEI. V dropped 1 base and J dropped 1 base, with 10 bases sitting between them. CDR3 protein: CASSEGRPLNYGYTF. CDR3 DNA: TGTGCCAGCAGTGAAGGACGGCCGCTTAACTATGGCTACACCTTC.

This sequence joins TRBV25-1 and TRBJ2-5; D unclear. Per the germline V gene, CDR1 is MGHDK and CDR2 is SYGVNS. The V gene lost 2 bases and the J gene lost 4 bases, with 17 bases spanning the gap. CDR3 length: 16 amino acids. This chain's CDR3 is CASSEMGRLPGETQYF. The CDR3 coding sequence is TGTGCCAGCAGTGAAATGGGCAGACTTCCCGGAGAGACCCAGTACTTC. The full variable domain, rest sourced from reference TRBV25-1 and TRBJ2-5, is EADIYQTPRYLVIGTGKKITLECSQTMGHDKMYWYQQDPGMELHLIHYSYGVNSTEKGDLSSESTVSRIRTEHFPLTLESARPSHTSQYLCASSEMGRLPGETQYFGPGTRLLVL.

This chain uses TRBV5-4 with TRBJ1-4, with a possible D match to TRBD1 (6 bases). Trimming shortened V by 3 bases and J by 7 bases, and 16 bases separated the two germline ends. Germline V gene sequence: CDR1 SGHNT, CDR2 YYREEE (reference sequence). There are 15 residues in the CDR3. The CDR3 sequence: CASSSAGGASEKLFF. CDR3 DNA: TGTGCCAGCAGCTCGGCGGGGGGCGCGAGTGAAAAACTGTTTTTT.

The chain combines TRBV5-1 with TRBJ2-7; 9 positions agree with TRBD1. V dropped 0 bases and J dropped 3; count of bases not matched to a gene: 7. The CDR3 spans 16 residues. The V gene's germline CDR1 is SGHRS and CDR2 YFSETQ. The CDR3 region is CASSLGTGEIFYEQYF. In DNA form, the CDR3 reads TGCGCCAGCAGCTTGGGGACAGGGGAAATTTTCTACGAGCAGTACTTC.

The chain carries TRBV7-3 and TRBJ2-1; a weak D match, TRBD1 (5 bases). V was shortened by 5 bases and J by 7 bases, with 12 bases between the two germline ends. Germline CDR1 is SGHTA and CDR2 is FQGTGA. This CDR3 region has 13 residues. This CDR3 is CASSPFQGNEQFF. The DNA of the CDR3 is TGTGCCAGCAGCCCCTTTCAGGGAAATGAGCAGTTCTTC.

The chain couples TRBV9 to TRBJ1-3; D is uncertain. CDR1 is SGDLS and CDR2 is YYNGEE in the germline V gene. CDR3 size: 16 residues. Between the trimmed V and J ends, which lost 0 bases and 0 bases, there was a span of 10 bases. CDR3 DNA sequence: TGTGCCAGCAGCGTAGGGGAGTCCTTCTCTGGAAACACCATATATTTT. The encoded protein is CASSVGESFSGNTIYF.

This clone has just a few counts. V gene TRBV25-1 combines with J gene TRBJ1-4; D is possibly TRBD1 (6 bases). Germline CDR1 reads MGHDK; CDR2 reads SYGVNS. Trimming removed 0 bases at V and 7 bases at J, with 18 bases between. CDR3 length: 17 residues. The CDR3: CASSEYRQAQGGEKLFF. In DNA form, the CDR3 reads TGTGCCAGCAGTGAATATAGACAAGCTCAAGGGGGTGAAAAACTGTTTTTT. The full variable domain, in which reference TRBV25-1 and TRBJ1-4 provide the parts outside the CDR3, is EADIYQTPRYLVIGTGKKITLECSQTMGHDKMYWYQQDPGMELHLIHYSYGVNSTEKGDLSSESTVSRIRTEHFPLTLESARPSHTSQYLCASSEYRQAQGGEKLFFGSGTQLSVL.

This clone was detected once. The CDR3 sequence: CASKGKTTGGNQPQHF. CDR3 nucleotides: TGTGCCAGCAAGGGGAAAACAACGGGTGGAAATCAGCCCCAGCATTTT. V usage is TRBV6-6 and J usage is TRBJ1-5; maybe TRBD1 (5 bases). V was pared by 7 bases and J by 4 bases, with 20 bases between. The length of the CDR3 is 16 residues. Germline lookup yields CDR1 MNHNY and CDR2 SVGAGI (reference sequence).

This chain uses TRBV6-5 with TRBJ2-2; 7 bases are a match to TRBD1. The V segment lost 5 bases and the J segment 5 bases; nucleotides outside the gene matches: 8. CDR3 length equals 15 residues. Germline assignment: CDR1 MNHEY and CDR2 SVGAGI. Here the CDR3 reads CASSPDRVRTGELFF. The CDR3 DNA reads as TGTGCCAGCAGTCCCGACAGGGTGAGGACCGGGGAGCTGTTTTTT.

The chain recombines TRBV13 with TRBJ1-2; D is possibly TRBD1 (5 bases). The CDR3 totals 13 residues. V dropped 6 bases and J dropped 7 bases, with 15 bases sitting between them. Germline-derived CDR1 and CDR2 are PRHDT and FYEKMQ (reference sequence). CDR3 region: CASSRSGLVGYTF. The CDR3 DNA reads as TGTGCCAGCAGTCGATCAGGGTTAGTTGGCTACACCTTC. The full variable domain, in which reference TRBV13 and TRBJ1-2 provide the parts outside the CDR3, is AAGVIQSPRHLIKEKRETATLKCYPIPRHDTVYWYQQGPGQDPQFLISFYEKMQSDKGSIPDRFSAQQFSDYHSELNMSSLELGDSALYFCASSRSGLVGYTFGSGTRLTVV.

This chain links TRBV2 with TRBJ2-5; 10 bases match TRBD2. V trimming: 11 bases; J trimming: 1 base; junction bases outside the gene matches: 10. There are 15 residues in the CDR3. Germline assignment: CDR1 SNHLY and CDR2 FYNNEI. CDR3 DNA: TGTGCCGCCGGCGGCCTAGCGGGGGTCCAAGAGACCCAGTACTTC. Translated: CAAGGLAGVQETQYF. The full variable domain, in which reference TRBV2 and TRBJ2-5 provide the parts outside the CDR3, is EPEVTQTPSHQVTQMGQEVILRCVPISNHLYFYWYRQILGQKVEFLVSFYNNEISEKSEIFDDQFSVERPDGSNFTLKIRSTKLEDSAMYFCAAGGLAGVQETQYFGPGTRLLVL.

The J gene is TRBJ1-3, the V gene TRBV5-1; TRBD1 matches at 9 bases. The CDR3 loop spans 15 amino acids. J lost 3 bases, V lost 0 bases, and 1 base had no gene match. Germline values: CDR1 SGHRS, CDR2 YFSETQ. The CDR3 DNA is TGCGCCAGCAGCTTGGACAGGGGGCTTGGAAACACCATATATTTT. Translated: CASSLDRGLGNTIYF.

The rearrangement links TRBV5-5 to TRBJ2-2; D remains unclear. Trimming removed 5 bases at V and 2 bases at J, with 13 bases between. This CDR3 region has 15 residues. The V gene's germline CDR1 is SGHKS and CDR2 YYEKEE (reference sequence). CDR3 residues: CASSLNWGNTGELFF. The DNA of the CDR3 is TGTGCCAGCAGTTTAAATTGGGGAAACACCGGGGAGCTGTTTTTT.

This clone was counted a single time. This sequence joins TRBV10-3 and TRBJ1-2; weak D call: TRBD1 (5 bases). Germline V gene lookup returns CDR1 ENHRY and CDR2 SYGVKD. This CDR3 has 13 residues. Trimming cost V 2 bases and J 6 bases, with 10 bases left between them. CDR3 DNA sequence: TGTGCCATCAGTGAGGCCCCCAGGGATGGCTACACCTTC. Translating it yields CAISEAPRDGYTF.

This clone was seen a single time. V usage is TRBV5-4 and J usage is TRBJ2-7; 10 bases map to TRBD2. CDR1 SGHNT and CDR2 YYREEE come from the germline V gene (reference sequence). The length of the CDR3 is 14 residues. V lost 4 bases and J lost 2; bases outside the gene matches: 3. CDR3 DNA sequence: TGTGCCAGCAGCCAGACTAGCGGGCCCTACGAGCAGTACTTC. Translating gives CASSQTSGPYEQYF.